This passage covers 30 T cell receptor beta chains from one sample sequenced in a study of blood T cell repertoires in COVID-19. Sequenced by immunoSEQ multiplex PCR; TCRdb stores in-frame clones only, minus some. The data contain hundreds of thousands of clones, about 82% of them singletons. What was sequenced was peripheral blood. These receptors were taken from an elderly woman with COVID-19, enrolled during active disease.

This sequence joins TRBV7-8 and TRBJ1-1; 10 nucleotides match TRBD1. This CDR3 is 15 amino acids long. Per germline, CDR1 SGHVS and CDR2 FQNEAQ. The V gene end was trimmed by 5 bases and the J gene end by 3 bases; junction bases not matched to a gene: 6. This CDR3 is CASSERTGGYTEAFF. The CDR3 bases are TGTGCCAGCAGCGAAAGGACAGGGGGGTACACTGAAGCTTTCTTT.

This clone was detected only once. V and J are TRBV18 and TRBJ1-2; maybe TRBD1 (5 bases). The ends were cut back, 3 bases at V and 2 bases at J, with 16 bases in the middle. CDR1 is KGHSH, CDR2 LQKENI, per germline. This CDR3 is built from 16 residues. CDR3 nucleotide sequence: TGTGCCAGCTCACCGGGCCCCCAGGGCTCGAACTATGGCTACACCTTC. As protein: CASSPGPQGSNYGYTF.

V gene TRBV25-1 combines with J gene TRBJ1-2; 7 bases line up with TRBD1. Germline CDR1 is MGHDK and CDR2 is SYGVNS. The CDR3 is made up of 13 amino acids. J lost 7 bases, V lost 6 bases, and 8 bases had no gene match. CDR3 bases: TGTGCCAGCAGCCAACTGACAGGGACTGGCTACACCTTC. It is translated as CASSQLTGTGYTF.

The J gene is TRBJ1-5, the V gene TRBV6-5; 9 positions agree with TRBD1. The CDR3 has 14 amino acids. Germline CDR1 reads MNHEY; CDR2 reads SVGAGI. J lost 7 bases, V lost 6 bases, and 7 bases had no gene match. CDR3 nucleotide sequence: TGTGCCAGCAGCCGGGACAGGGTGGGGCAGCCCCAGCATTTT. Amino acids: CASSRDRVGQPQHF.

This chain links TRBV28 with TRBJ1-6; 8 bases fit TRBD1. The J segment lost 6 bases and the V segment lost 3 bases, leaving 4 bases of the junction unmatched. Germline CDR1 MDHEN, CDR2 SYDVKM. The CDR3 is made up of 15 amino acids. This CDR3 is CASSLSGQGNSPLHF. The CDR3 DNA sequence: TGTGCCAGCAGTTTGAGTGGACAGGGTAATTCACCCCTCCACTTT.

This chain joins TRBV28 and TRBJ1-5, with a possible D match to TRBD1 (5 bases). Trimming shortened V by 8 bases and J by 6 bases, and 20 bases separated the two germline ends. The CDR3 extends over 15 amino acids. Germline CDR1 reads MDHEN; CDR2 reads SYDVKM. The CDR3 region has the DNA TGTGCCAGCTCATCCCCGACAGTCTTAAGTCAGCCCCAGCATTTT. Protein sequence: CASSSPTVLSQPQHF.

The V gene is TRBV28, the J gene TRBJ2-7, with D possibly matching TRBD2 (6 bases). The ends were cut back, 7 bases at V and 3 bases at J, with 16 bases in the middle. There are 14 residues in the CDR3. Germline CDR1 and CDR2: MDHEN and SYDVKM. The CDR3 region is CASNAGGYVYEQYV. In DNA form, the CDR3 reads TGTGCCAGCAATGCCGGGGGTTATGTCTACGAGCAGTACGTC.

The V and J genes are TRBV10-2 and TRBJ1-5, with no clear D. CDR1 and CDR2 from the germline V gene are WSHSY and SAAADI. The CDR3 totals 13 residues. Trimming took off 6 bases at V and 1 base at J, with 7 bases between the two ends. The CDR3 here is CASRVGSNQPQHF. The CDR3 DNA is TGCGCCAGCAGGGTCGGGAGCAATCAGCCCCAGCATTTT.

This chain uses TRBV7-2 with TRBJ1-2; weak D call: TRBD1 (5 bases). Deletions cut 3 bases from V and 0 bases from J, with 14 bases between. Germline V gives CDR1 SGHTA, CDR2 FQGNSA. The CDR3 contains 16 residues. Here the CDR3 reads CASSFRDSHPNYGYTF. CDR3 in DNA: TGTGCCAGCAGCTTCCGAGACAGTCACCCTAACTATGGCTACACCTTC.

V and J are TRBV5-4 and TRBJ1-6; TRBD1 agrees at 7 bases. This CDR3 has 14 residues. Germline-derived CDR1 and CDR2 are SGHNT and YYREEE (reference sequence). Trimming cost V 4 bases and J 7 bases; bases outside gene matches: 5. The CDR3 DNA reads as TGTGCCAGCAGCCCAGGGGGGAGCAATTCACCCCTCCACTTT. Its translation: CASSPGGSNSPLHF. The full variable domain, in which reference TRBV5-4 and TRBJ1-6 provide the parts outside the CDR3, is ETGVTQSPTHLIKTRGQQVTLRCSSQSGHNTVSWYQQALGQGPQFIFQYYREEENGRGNFPPRFSGLQFPNYSSELNVNALELDDSALYLCASSPGGSNSPLHFGNGTRLTVT.

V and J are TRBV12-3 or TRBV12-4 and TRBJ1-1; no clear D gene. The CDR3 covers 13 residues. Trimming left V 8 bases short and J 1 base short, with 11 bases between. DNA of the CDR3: TGTGCCAGCCGCTCGGGTCCGAACACTGAAGCTTTCTTT. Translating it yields CASRSGPNTEAFF.

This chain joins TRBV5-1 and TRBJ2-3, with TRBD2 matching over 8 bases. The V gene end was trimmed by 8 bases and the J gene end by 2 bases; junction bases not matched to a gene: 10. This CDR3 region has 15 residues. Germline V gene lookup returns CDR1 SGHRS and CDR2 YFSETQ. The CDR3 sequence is CASIAGGGNTDTQYF. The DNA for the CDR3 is TGCGCCAGTATAGCCGGCGGGGGGAACACAGATACGCAGTATTTT. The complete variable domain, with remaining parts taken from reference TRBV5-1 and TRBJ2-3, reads KAGVTQTPRYLIKTRGQQVTLSCSPISGHRSVSWYQQTPGQGLQFLFEYFSETQRNKGNFPGRFSGRQFSNSRSEMNVSTLELGDSALYLCASIAGGGNTDTQYFGPGTRLTVL.

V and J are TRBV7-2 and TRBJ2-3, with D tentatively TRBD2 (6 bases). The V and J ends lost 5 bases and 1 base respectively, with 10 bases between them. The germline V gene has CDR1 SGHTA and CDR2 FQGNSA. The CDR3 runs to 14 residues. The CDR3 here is CASSRGLGTDTQYF. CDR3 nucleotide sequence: TGTGCCAGCAGCCGGGGACTTGGCACAGATACGCAGTATTTT.

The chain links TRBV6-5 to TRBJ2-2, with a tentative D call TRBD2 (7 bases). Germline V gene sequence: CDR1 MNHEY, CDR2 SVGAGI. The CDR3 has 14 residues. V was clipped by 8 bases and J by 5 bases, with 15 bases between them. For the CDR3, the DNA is TGTGCCAGCCGACGGGGGGCGCGAACCGGGGAGCTGTTTTTT. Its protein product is CASRRGARTGELFF.

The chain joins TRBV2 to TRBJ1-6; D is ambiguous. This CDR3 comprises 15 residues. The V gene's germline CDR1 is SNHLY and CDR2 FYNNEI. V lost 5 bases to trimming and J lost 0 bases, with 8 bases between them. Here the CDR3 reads CASSKRSSYNSPLHF. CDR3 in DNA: TGTGCCAGCAGTAAAAGGAGCTCCTATAATTCACCCCTCCACTTT.

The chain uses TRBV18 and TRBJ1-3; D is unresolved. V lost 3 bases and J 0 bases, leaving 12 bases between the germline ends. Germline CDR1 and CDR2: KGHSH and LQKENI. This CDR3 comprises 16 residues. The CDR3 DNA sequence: TGTGCCAGCTCACCGGTCCGAGGTAGCTCTGGAAACACCATATATTTT. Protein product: CASSPVRGSSGNTIYF. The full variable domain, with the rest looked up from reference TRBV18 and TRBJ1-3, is NAGVMQNPRHLVRRRGQEARLRCSPMKGHSHVYWYRQLPEEGLKFMVYLQKENIIDESGMPKERFSAEFPKEGPSILRIQQVVRGDSAAYFCASSPVRGSSGNTIYFGEGSWLTVV.

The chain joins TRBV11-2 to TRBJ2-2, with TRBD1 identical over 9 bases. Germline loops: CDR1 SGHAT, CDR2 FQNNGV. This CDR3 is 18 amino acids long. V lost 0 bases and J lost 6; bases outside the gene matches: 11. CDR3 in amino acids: CASSLDGWGTGSSGELFF. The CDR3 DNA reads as TGTGCCAGCAGCTTAGACGGTTGGGGGACAGGGTCTTCCGGGGAGCTGTTTTTT.

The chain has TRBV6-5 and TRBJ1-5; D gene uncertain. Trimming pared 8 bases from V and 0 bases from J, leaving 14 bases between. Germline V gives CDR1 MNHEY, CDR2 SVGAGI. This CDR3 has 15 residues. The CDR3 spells CASHPGLTSNQPQHF. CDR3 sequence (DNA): TGTGCCAGCCATCCGGGGTTGACTAGCAATCAGCCCCAGCATTTT.

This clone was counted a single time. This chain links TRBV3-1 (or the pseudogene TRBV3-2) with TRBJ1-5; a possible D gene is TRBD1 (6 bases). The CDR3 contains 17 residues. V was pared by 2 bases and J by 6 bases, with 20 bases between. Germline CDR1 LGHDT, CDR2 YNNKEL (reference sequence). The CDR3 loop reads CASSQRVGRGAPQPQHF. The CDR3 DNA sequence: TGTGCCAGCAGCCAACGCGTAGGCAGGGGAGCGCCTCAGCCCCAGCATTTT.

Here the CDR3 DNA reads TGCAGCGGTGGACAGGGTGGCACTGAAGCTTTCTTT. Its translation: CSGGQGGTEAFF. V usage is TRBV29-1 and J usage is TRBJ1-1; TRBD1 matches at 8 bases. The CDR3 length is 12 residues. With V trimmed by 7 bases and J by 4 bases, 5 bases remained unmatched. Germline CDR1 is SQVTM and CDR2 is ANQGSEA.

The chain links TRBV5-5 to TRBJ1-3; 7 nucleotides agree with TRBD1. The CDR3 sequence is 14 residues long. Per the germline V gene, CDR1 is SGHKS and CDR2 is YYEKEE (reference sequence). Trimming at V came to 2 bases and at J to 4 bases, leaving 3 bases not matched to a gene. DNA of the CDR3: TGTGCCAGCAGCTTTCGACAGGGAGGAAACACCATATATTTT. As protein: CASSFRQGGNTIYF.

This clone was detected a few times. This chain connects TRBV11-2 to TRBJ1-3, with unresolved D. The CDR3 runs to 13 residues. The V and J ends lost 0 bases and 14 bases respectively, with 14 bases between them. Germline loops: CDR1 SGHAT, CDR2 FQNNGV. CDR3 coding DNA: TGTGCCAGCAGCTTAGAGAACACAAGATCATTATATTTT. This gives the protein CASSLENTRSLYF. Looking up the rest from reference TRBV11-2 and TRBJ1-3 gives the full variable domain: EAGVAQSPRYKIIEKRQSVAFWCNPISGHATLYWYQQILGQGPKLLIQFQNNGVVDDSQLPKDRFSAERLKGVDSTLKIQPAKLEDSAVYLCASSLENTRSLYFGEGSWLTVV.

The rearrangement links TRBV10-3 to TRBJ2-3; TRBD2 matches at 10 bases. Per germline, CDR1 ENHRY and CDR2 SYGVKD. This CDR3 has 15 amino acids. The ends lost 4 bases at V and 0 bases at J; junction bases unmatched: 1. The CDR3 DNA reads TGTGCCATCAGTGGACTAGCGGGTAGCACAGATACGCAGTATTTT. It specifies CAISGLAGSTDTQYF.

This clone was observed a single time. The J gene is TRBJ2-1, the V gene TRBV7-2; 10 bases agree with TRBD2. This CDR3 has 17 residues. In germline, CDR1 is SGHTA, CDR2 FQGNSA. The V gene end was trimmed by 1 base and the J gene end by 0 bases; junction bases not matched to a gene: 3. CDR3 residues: CASSLEVAGGSYNEQFF. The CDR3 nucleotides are TGTGCCAGCAGCTTAGAAGTAGCGGGGGGCTCCTACAATGAGCAGTTCTTC.

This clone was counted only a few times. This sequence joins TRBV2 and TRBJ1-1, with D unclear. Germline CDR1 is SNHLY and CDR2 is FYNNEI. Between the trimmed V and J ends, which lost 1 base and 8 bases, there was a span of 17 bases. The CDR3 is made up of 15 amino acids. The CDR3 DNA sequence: TGTGCCAGCAGTGAAGGGTTGATACTCTCCTCCGAAGCTTTCTTT. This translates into CASSEGLILSSEAFF.

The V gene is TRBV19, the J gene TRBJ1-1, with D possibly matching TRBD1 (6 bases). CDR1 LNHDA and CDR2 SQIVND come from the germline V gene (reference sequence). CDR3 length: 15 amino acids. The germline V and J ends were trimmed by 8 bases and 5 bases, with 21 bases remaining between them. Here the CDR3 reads CASAKRDKGGTEAFF. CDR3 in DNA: TGTGCCAGTGCGAAAAGGGACAAAGGGGGTACTGAAGCTTTCTTT.

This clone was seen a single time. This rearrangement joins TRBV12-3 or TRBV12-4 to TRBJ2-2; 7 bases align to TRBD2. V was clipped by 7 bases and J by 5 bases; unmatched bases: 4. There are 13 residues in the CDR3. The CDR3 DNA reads TGTGCCAGCACCTGGGGGGGGACCGGGGAGCTGTTTTTT. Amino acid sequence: CASTWGGTGELFF.

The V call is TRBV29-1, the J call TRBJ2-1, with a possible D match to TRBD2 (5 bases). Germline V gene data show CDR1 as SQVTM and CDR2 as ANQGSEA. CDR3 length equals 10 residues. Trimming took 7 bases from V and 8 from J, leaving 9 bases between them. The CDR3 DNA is TGCAGCGCCGGAGGCTATGAGCAGTTCTTC. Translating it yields CSAGGYEQFF.

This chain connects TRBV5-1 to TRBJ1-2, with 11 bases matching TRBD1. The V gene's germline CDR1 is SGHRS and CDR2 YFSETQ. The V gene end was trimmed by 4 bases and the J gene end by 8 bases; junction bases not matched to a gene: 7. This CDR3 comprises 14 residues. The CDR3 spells CASSPGQGAEGYTF. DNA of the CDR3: TGCGCCAGCAGCCCCGGACAGGGGGCGGAGGGCTACACCTTC.

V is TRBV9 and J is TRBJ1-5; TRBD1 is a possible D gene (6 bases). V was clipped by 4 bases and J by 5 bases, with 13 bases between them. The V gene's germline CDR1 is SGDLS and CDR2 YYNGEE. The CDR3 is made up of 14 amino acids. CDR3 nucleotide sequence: TGTGCCAGCAGCAGTGGGGGGGGGCATCAGCCCCAGCATTTT. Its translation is CASSSGGGHQPQHF. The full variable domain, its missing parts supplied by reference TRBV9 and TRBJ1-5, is DSGVTQTPKHLITATGQRVTLRCSPRSGDLSVYWYQQSLDQGLQFLIQYYNGEERAKGNILERFSAQQFPDLHSELNLSSLELGDSALYFCASSSGGGHQPQHFGDGTRLSIL.